This section outlines one TCR beta chain sequence together with its context. Its antigen is currently unknown. Looked up from germline, CDR1 is MGHRA and CDR2 is YSYEKL. This CDR3 has 14 amino acids. The V end lost 1 base, the J end lost 5 bases, and 9 bases lay between the germline ends. Both iRepertoire HTBI primers and Arm-PCR of CDR3 regions were used to build the TCR beta libraries. TCRdb ran MiXCR on the multiplex PCR reads and lists one entry per CDR3 protein. The sample includes 250,000 to 300,000 distinct CDR3 sequences, approximately 18% of them seen just once. The sample belongs to a study of regulatory T cells in long-lasting Graves disease. Study conclusions and caveats: Among samples with persistent disease, TRBV28, TRBJ1-2 and TRBJ2-5 were favored.

Regarding time point: newly diagnosed GD, antithyroid drugs for less than 3 months. Isolated PBMC RNA provided the starting material for the TCR library. The data were also submitted as part of a second study, on T cells in Graves' hyperthyroidism and ophthalmopathy. This second study notes: Stable hyperthyroidism: no ophthalmopathy progression over 18 months of follow-up.

This receptor was taken from a woman between 25 and 40 years old with Graves disease. Sample: peripheral blood mononuclear cells (PBMCs), taken at new diagnosis, from a patient treated with antithyroid drugs. The chain recombines TRBV4-1 with TRBJ1-5; no firm D call. CDR3 protein: CASSQVQDYQPQHF. The DNA of the CDR3 is TGCGCCAGCAGCCAAGTTCAGGACTATCAGCCCCAGCATTTT.